This T cell receptor (beta chain) was captured by sequencing in a study of T cells after yellow fever vaccination. Study-wide points: The secondary T-cell response peaked on day 5, not day 15, but was weaker. The study re-detected most primary-vaccination clones after the booster (around 96% CD4, approximately 88% CD8).

There are many counts of this clonotype. Its cognate antigen is unknown. The ends were cut back, 4 bases at V and 2 bases at J, with 3 bases in the middle. Germline CDR1 is KGHSH and CDR2 is LQKENI. The CDR3 length is 12 residues. TCRdb independently ran MiXCR on the 5' RACE reads; one entry per CDR3 protein. The sample contains 27,000 or so distinct CDR3 sequences, approximately 4% of which appear only once. This receptor was obtained from a man aged 30 to 45 who received the YFV17D yellow fever vaccine. Specimen: CD8+ T cells sorted from PBMCs, collected 5 days after the yellow fever booster vaccination. The chain couples TRBV18 to TRBJ1-5; D is undetermined. Here the CDR3 reads CASSLRNQPQHF. The DNA for the CDR3 is TGTGCCAGCTCACTGCGCAATCAGCCCCAGCATTTT.